These 26 T cell receptor beta chains came from one sample sequenced in a study of blood T cell repertoires in COVID-19. Profiling relied on immunoSEQ multiplex PCR, and the TCRdb table lists in-frame clones only, not all of them. The sample holds tens of thousands of clones, 83% seen once. What was sequenced was peripheral blood. These receptors all come from a man aged 65 to 79 with active COVID-19.

The chain couples TRBV13 to TRBJ1-2; 9 bases are shared with TRBD1. The CDR3 is 16 amino acids. J lost 5 bases, V lost 0 bases, and 7 bases had no gene match. In germline, CDR1 is PRHDT, CDR2 FYEKMQ (reference sequence). The CDR3 DNA reads as TGTGCCAGCAGCTTAGGTTCCGACAGGGGGAGGTATGGCTACACCTTC. As protein: CASSLGSDRGRYGYTF.

CDR3 bases: TGTGCCAGCAGCTCCCGGGACAACATGAACACTGAAGCTTTCTTT. Translation: CASSSRDNMNTEAFF. The chain joins TRBV5-5 to TRBJ1-1, with D perhaps matching TRBD1 (6 bases). V was pared by 3 bases and J by 0 bases, with 12 bases between. This CDR3 comprises 15 residues. CDR1 is SGHKS and CDR2 is YYEKEE in the germline V gene (reference sequence). Based on the CDR3 plus reference TRBV5-5 and TRBJ1-1, the full variable domain is DAGVTQSPTHLIKTRGQQVTLRCSPISGHKSVSWYQQVLGQGPQFIFQYYEKEERGRGNFPDRFSARQFPNYSSELNVNALLLGDSALYLCASSSRDNMNTEAFFGQGTRLTVV.

The chain recombines TRBV2 with TRBJ2-7; the match to TRBD1 covers 7 bases. Germline CDR1 and CDR2: SNHLY and FYNNEI. This CDR3 has 15 amino acids. Unmatched junction bases numbered 4, after V lost 2 bases and J lost 0 bases. For the CDR3, the DNA is TGTGCCAGCAGTGAACTTGGGGACAGCTCCTACGAGCAGTACTTC. Translated: CASSELGDSSYEQYF.

V usage is TRBV18 and J usage is TRBJ1-1; no clear D. CDR1 KGHSH and CDR2 LQKENI come from the germline V gene. Trimming pared 6 bases from V and 4 bases from J, leaving 9 bases between. This CDR3 is built from 12 residues. DNA of the CDR3: TGTGCCAGCTCTCAGGCCTCCACTGAAGCTTTCTTT. Translating it yields CASSQASTEAFF.

The chain uses TRBV6-4 and TRBJ1-6; tentatively, D is TRBD1 (6 bases). The CDR3 runs to 13 residues. Germline V lookup: CDR1 MRHNA, CDR2 SNTAGT. Deletions cut 6 bases from V and 5 bases from J, with 8 bases between. This CDR3 is CASRTGNNSPLHF. The CDR3 bases are TGTGCCAGCAGGACAGGAAATAATTCACCCCTCCACTTT.

J is TRBJ2-1 and V is TRBV11-2, with a possible D match to TRBD1 (6 bases). Germline V gene sequence: CDR1 SGHAT, CDR2 FQNNGV. V lost 6 bases and J lost 8, with 14 bases in between. The CDR3 contains 13 residues. The CDR3: CASRPQGFDEQFF. The CDR3 DNA reads as TGTGCCAGCAGGCCACAGGGATTCGATGAGCAGTTCTTC.

This chain links TRBV29-1 with TRBJ2-3; TRBD1 matches at 9 bases. Germline V gene sequence: CDR1 SQVTM, CDR2 ANQGSEA. The trim removed 6 bases at V and 3 bases at J, leaving 7 bases unmatched. This CDR3 has 14 amino acids. CDR3 sequence (DNA): TGCAGCGTCGGGGGAGGGACAGGGACAGATACGCAGTATTTT. This translates into CSVGGGTGTDTQYF.

This clone is termed medium-sized. The J gene is TRBJ2-1, the V gene TRBV4-2; TRBD2 agrees at 14 bases. The CDR3 runs to 19 residues. V was clipped by 1 base and J by 8 bases; unmatched bases: 13. CDR1 and CDR2 (germline): LGHNA, YNFKEQ. The CDR3 sequence: CASSQGGLAGDGGFDEQFF. CDR3 bases: TGTGCCAGCAGCCAAGGGGGACTAGCGGGAGACGGAGGGTTCGATGAGCAGTTCTTC.

V usage is TRBV28 and J usage is TRBJ1-1; 9 positions agree with TRBD1. Germline CDR1 reads MDHEN; CDR2 reads SYDVKM. This CDR3 has 17 amino acids. The ends lost 7 bases at V and 0 bases at J; junction bases unmatched: 12. CDR3: CASTRAGTGLMNTEAFF. As DNA, the CDR3 is TGTGCCAGCACCAGAGCCGGGACAGGGCTGATGAACACTGAAGCTTTCTTT.

The rearrangement uses TRBV29-1 and TRBJ2-3; a possible D gene is TRBD1 (5 bases). Looked up from germline, CDR1 is SQVTM and CDR2 is ANQGSEA. CDR3 size: 14 residues. The V gene lost 3 bases and the J gene lost 2 bases, with 12 bases spanning the gap. DNA of the CDR3: TGCAGCGTTGACCCGCAGGGCCTCACAGATACGCAGTATTTT. Translating it yields CSVDPQGLTDTQYF.

The chain combines TRBV5-5 with TRBJ1-6; TRBD1 aligns across 7 bases. This CDR3 spans 15 amino acids. Germline-derived CDR1 and CDR2 are SGHKS and YYEKEE (reference sequence). Trimming took 3 bases from V and 4 from J; bases not matched to a gene: 4. The CDR3 here is CASSSRQGYNSPLHF. The CDR3 DNA reads TGTGCCAGCAGCTCCCGACAGGGTTATAATTCACCCCTCCACTTT.

This clone appeared once. The CDR3 spells CATKSGTSGRLSYNEQFF. For the CDR3, the DNA is TGTGCCACCAAATCCGGGACTAGCGGGAGATTAAGTTACAATGAGCAGTTCTTC. The chain is built from TRBV2 and TRBJ2-1; the match to TRBD2 covers 14 bases. From germline, CDR1 is SNHLY and CDR2 FYNNEI. Trimming removed 10 bases from V and 4 bases from J; junction bases left unmatched: 15. The CDR3 is 18 amino acids. Full variable domain (missing parts from reference TRBV2 and TRBJ2-1): EPEVTQTPSHQVTQMGQEVILRCVPISNHLYFYWYRQILGQKVEFLVSFYNNEISEKSEIFDDQFSVERPDGSNFTLKIRSTKLEDSAMYFCATKSGTSGRLSYNEQFFGPGTRLTVL.

The J gene is TRBJ1-5, the V gene TRBV6-5; tentative D call: TRBD1 (6 bases). The germline CDR1 and CDR2 sequences are MNHEY and SVGAGI. The CDR3 runs to 13 residues. V lost 8 bases and J 4 bases, leaving 12 bases between the germline ends. CDR3 protein: CASGTMANQPQHF. DNA of the CDR3: TGTGCCAGCGGGACAATGGCGAATCAGCCCCAGCATTTT.

The V and J genes are TRBV14 and TRBJ1-2, with 7 bases that match TRBD1. V trimming: 1 base; J trimming: 4 bases; junction bases outside the gene matches: 3. This CDR3 contains 14 residues. Germline V gives CDR1 SGHDN, CDR2 FVKESK. Here the CDR3 reads CASSQATGVYGYTF. The CDR3 DNA reads TGTGCCAGCAGCCAAGCTACAGGGGTCTATGGCTACACCTTC.

The chain has TRBV3-1 (or the pseudogene TRBV3-2) and TRBJ2-1; TRBD2 matches at 11 bases. The V and J ends lost 4 bases and 4 bases, in that order; junction bases with no gene match: 9. CDR1 LGHDT and CDR2 YNNKEL come from the germline V gene (reference sequence). CDR3 size: 17 residues. This CDR3 reads CASSLRSGRDLYNEQFF. In nucleotides, the CDR3 is TGTGCCAGCAGCCTACGTAGCGGGAGGGACTTATACAATGAGCAGTTCTTC.

CDR3 DNA: TGTGCCAGCAGCTTGTTAGGACGGGAGAACACTGAAGCTTTCTTT. The encoded protein is CASSLLGRENTEAFF. The chain joins TRBV5-4 to TRBJ1-1, with unresolved D. V lost 1 base and J lost 1, with 11 bases in between. The germline V gene has CDR1 SGHNT and CDR2 YYREEE (reference sequence). CDR3 size: 15 residues.

The rearrangement links TRBV6-5 to TRBJ2-7, with 10 positions matching TRBD2. V shed 8 bases and J 5 bases; nucleotides not matched to a gene: 12. Germline V gene data show CDR1 as MNHEY and CDR2 as SVGAGI. The CDR3 contains 15 residues. This chain's CDR3 is CASERGGLRDHEQYF. CDR3 nucleotides: TGTGCCAGCGAGCGGGGGGGCCTTAGGGACCACGAGCAGTACTTC.

The chain carries TRBV3-1 (or the pseudogene TRBV3-2) and TRBJ2-2, with D unclear. The germline V gene encodes CDR1 LGHDT and CDR2 YNNKEL (reference sequence). V lost 6 bases and J 7 bases, leaving 6 bases between the germline ends. The CDR3 runs to 11 residues. Written as DNA, the CDR3 is TGTGCCAGCAGTAGAGACGGGGAGCTGTTTTTT. Protein sequence: CASSRDGELFF.

This sequence joins TRBV11-3 and TRBJ2-7; no clear D. V gave up 1 base and J gave up 5 bases, with 9 bases separating them. Germline lookup yields CDR1 SGHNT and CDR2 YENEEA. The CDR3 contains 13 residues. CDR3 in amino acids: CASSLGQVDEQYF. For the CDR3, the DNA is TGTGCCAGCAGCTTAGGTCAGGTGGACGAGCAGTACTTC.

The gene calls are TRBV5-6 and TRBJ2-7, with a possible D match to TRBD1 (5 bases). CDR3 length: 13 amino acids. V dropped 0 bases and J dropped 3 bases, with 7 bases sitting between them. CDR1 SGHDT and CDR2 YYEEEE come from the germline V gene. DNA for the CDR3: TGTGCCAGCAGCTTGGGGGGCCGCTACGAGCAGTACTTC. Translating gives CASSLGGRYEQYF.

This clone is medium-sized. The rearrangement links TRBV18 to TRBJ1-6, with D perhaps matching TRBD1 (5 bases). The germline V and J ends were trimmed by 3 bases and 10 bases, with 13 bases remaining between them. In germline, CDR1 is KGHSH, CDR2 LQKENI. The CDR3 is 14 amino acids. CDR3 nucleotide sequence: TGTGCCAGCTCACCGGAGGGGCAAGGCTCACCCCTCCACTTT. It codes for CASSPEGQGSPLHF.

This clone was seen once. The chain recombines TRBV3-1 (or the pseudogene TRBV3-2) with TRBJ2-2; D gene uncertain. Germline V lookup: CDR1 LGHDT, CDR2 YNNKEL (reference sequence). This CDR3 spans 14 amino acids. Deletions cut 2 bases from V and 3 bases from J, with 7 bases between. The CDR3 DNA follows: TGTGCCAGCAGCCAAATTGACTACACCGGGGAGCTGTTTTTT. Translated, it gives CASSQIDYTGELFF.

This chain joins TRBV29-1 and TRBJ2-2; 8 nucleotides line up with TRBD2. The CDR3 has 15 residues. Looked up from germline, CDR1 is SQVTM and CDR2 is ANQGSEA. Losses at the gene ends were 4 bases for V and 0 bases for J; bases not matched to a gene: 4. This CDR3 reads CSVGREATNTGELFF. DNA of the CDR3: TGCAGCGTTGGGCGGGAGGCCACGAACACCGGGGAGCTGTTTTTT.

J is TRBJ1-6 and V is TRBV6-5, with a possible D match to TRBD1 (5 bases). The CDR3 sequence is 16 residues long. The V and J ends lost 3 bases and 7 bases respectively, with 16 bases between them. Germline assignment: CDR1 MNHEY and CDR2 SVGAGI. The CDR3 coding sequence is TGTGCCAGCAGTTATCTCTTGGGGCAGATGAATTCACCCCTCCACTTT. Translation gives CASSYLLGQMNSPLHF.

This chain links TRBV5-6 with TRBJ2-5, with 8 bases that match TRBD1. Germline CDR1 is SGHDT and CDR2 is YYEEEE. The CDR3 has 16 residues. Trimming at V came to 2 bases and at J to 5 bases, leaving 11 bases not matched to a gene. CDR3 DNA sequence: TGTGCCAGCAGCTTTTTGACAGGGGCGGTTGGGGAGACCCAGTACTTC. Residues: CASSFLTGAVGETQYF.

J is TRBJ1-1 and V is TRBV19; maybe TRBD1 (5 bases). This CDR3 has 16 amino acids. Trimming removed 5 bases at V and 5 bases at J, with 21 bases between. From germline, CDR1 is LNHDA and CDR2 SQIVND (reference sequence). CDR3 nucleotides: TGTGCCAGTAGTTTGCCTTGGGACGTCGGGAGGACTGAAGCTTTCTTT. This sequence encodes CASSLPWDVGRTEAFF.